This T cell receptor beta chain was profiled in a study of control samples from healthy donors and cancer patients. Libraries were prepared by immunoSEQ multiplex PCR; TCRdb keeps only in-frame clonotypes and omits some of them. The table lists 150,000 to 180,000 clones, roughly 94% of them singletons, with approximately 6% in the top ten. The CDR3 is 13 amino acids. Unmatched junction bases numbered 8, after V lost 7 bases and J lost 9 bases. From germline, CDR1 is MNHEY and CDR2 SVGAGI. The V and J genes are TRBV6-5 and TRBJ1-2; 10 nucleotides line up with TRBD1. The clonotype was recovered from a man in his forties or fifties in good health. The specimen sequenced was blood. CDR3 loop: CASTEDRGFRYTF. CDR3 DNA: TGTGCCAGCACGGAGGACAGGGGGTTTCGCTACACCTTC.